This T cell receptor beta chain is drawn from a study of blood T cell dynamics during melanoma immunotherapy. Noted time point: week 3, after first cycle of checkpoint inhibitor. Germline CDR1 SGDLS, CDR2 YYNGEE. CDR3 length equals 14 residues. V was clipped by 3 bases and J by 12 bases, with 19 bases between them. Assay used: immunoSEQ multiplex PCR; TCRdb lists only in-frame clones, some missing. Of under 15,000 clones listed, 70% to 90% were seen once; the top ten hold less than 6%. This clonotype originated in a human donor with melanoma. The material was blood, obtained from a patient treated with checkpoint blockade. The J gene is TRBJ2-4, the V gene TRBV9; no definite D call. The chain's CDR3 is CASSESSVEENQYF. The CDR3 DNA sequence: TGTGCCAGCAGCGAGTCGTCGGTAGAAGAGAATCAGTACTTC. Using reference TRBV9 and TRBJ2-4 for the parts outside the CDR3, the full variable domain is DSGVTQTPKHLITATGQRVTLRCSPRSGDLSVYWYQQSLDQGLQFLIQYYNGEERAKGNILERFSAQQFPDLHSELNLSSLELGDSALYFCASSESSVEENQYFGAGTRLSVL.